This TCR beta chain was sequenced for a study of CD8 T cells in ankylosing spondylitis. This clonotype was observed many times. The antigen is unknown. With molecular barcodes, quantitative 5'-RACE was used to make the TCR beta libraries. In TCRdb, the 5' RACE reads were re-called with MiXCR into one record per CDR3 protein. The sample holds over 100,000 distinct CDR3 sequences, roughly 6.6% seen once. General study findings and limits: Apparently characteristic of ankylosing spondylitis blood was a TCR beta motif (fewer than 10 highly homologous variants). Significantly higher representation of disease-linked clones was reported for matched ankylosing spondylitis synovial fluid. A number of the motif variants had already been described in reactive arthritis synovial fluid and blood.

The V gene end was trimmed by 6 bases and the J gene end by 1 base; junction bases not matched to a gene: 3. Germline assignment: CDR1 SGHRS and CDR2 YFSETQ. This CDR3 has 14 residues. The specimen was blood, either unsorted or a sorted T cell fraction (not recorded which). This sequence was found in a male donor with ankylosing spondylitis or in good health (not recorded which). The J gene is TRBJ2-2, the V gene TRBV5-1; 7 bases are a match to TRBD1. The CDR3 DNA follows: TGCGCCAGCACCAGGGACAGGAACACCGGGGAGCTGTTTTTT. It codes for CASTRDRNTGELFF.